The subject of this entry is one T cell receptor (beta chain). This sample is part of a study of blood T cell repertoires in COVID-19. Study-level background: Sites in the United States, Italy and Spain provided acute and convalescent COVID-19 samples. PBMCs, B-cell-depleted T cells, or T cells were the source of the cDNA or gDNA that made up the material.

Germline V gives CDR1 KGHDR, CDR2 SFDVKD. The CDR3 length is 13 residues. Trimming cost V 12 bases and J 5 bases; bases outside gene matches: 11. In the original processing: Reference gene primer amplification gave nucleated cell count estimates. The table came from immunoSEQ multiplex PCR; TCRdb's copy has only in-frame clones and leaves some out. V and J calls plus clone size are reproduced from that table; the DNA served to infer D and trimming. The data hold 150,000 to 200,000 clones, with more than 80% observed a single time. This TCR was sampled from an older woman with acute or convalescent COVID-19. The chain uses TRBV24-1 and TRBJ1-1, with 7 bases identical to TRBD1. The sequenced sample was peripheral blood. CDR3: CASQRGGRTEAFF. CDR3 in DNA: TGTGCCTCACAGCGAGGGGGCAGGACTGAAGCTTTCTTT.